The following is a TCR beta chain sequence with its context. What it binds is unknown. Measured with immunoSEQ multiplex PCR; TCRdb has only the in-frame clones, and not every one. This table holds 45,000 to 60,000 clones, roughly nine tenths found once. The data stem from a study of siplizumab effects on memory and regulatory T cells. General study results and limits: Assignment of a naive or memory phenotype failed for roughly 75-95% of the proliferating CD4+ or CD8+ clones.

The specimen sequenced was naive CD8+ T cells sorted from blood. The sequence derives from a human donor in good health.

CDR3: CASRRHPGLHNEQFF. The CDR3 coding sequence is TGTGCCAGCAGACGCCATCCGGGACTTCACAATGAGCAGTTCTTC. The chain employs TRBV7-9 and TRBJ2-1, with TRBD2 as a possible D gene (6 bases). There are 15 residues in the CDR3. Germline CDR1 is SEHNR and CDR2 is FQNEAQ (reference sequence). The V end lost 6 bases, the J end lost 5 bases, and 17 bases lay between the germline ends.